This T cell receptor beta chain is drawn from a study of blood T cell repertoires in COVID-19. At the level of the study: The analysed material was cDNA or gDNA that came from T cells, B-cell-depleted T cells, or PBMCs.

This CDR3 is built from 14 residues. The germline gives CDR1 SGHRS, CDR2 YFSETQ. The ends lost 4 bases at V and 3 bases at J; junction bases unmatched: 5. The assay was immunoSEQ multiplex PCR, and TCRdb's table has in-frame clones only and misses some. Among some 370,000 clones listed, around 90% were seen once. Sequenced sample: peripheral blood. The rearrangement uses TRBV5-1 and TRBJ1-1, with 8 positions matching TRBD1. The source of this sequence is a man in his forties with acute or convalescent COVID-19. This CDR3 is CASSIDRGDTEAFF. The CDR3 region has the DNA TGCGCCAGCAGCATCGACAGGGGTGACACTGAAGCTTTCTTT.